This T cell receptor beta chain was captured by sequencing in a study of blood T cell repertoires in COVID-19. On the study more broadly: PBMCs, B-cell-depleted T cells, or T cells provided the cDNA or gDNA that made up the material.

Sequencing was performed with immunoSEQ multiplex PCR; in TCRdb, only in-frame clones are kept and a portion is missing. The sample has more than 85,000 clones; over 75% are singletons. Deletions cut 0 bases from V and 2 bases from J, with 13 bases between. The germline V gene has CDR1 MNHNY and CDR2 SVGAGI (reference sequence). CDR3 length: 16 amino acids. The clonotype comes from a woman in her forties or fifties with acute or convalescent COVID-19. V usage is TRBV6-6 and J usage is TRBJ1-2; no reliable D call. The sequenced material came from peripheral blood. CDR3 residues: CASSYSLADFNYGYTF. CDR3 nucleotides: TGTGCCAGCAGTTACTCGCTCGCTGACTTCAACTATGGCTACACCTTC.